This TCR beta chain was profiled in a study of blood T cell repertoires in COVID-19 (dated by TCRdb to about 2020). Some background on the complete study: Samples covering the acute and convalescent phases of COVID-19 were provided by collaborators in the United States, Italy and Spain. Subjects who had been exposed to COVID-19, were actively infected with it, or had recovered from it provided the deeply sampled blood TCRbeta repertoires that made up the dataset. The sample metadata nearly always contained a de-identified subject ID, COVID-19 status, age in years and sex. HLA class I and class II types, where available, came from metadata supplied by the sample provider rather than from assay-based typing. The prospective study material was composed of cDNA or gDNA derived from T cells, B-cell-depleted T cells, or PBMCs. The repertoires were released in a freely available public database intended as a resource for research on the immune response to SARS-CoV-2. Samples came from the ongoing ImmuneRACE study (first 160 participants) plus 1,254 subjects from 6 global collaborators. Broader findings and caveats from the paper: The amount of clinical and demographic metadata varied by source and participant and was provided uncurated.

Each collaborating institution followed its own protocols to collect whole blood in K2EDTA tubes. For TCRbeta analysis, collaborators shipped samples as frozen whole blood, isolated PBMCs, or DNA extracted from either of those sample types. Concerning this clone itself: It has no known antigen specificity. Per-base qualities were not stored, and no clone one base away is much larger.

The immunoSEQ Assay, a bias-controlled multiplex PCR, was used to amplify TCRbeta CDR3 regions from genomic DNA. Turning to the authors' computational methods: Nucleated cell counts per sample were estimated from amplification of reference gene primers within the assay. To quantify the absolute abundance of each unique TCRbeta CDR3 rearrangement, sequence reads were collapsed and filtered. Productive Simpson clonality was computed per sample as the square root of Simpson's diversity index over productive rearrangements. This is the immuneACCESS table as TCRdb keeps it, with only in-frame sequences that have V and J called. A part of the clones is gone; compared with another copy, unresolved V genes explain less than half, and the rest is unexplained. V and J calls and clone size follow that table, whereas D and trimming were derived from the DNA. Here the sample has 290,000 or so clones; roughly 87% occur a single time. 2% to 3% of the sample is held by the ten biggest clonotypes.

From V the trimming removes 4 bases and from J it removes 1 base, while the gene matches leave 9 bases of the junction unaccounted for. Counted from cysteine to phenylalanine, this CDR3 has 16 amino acids. The read is trimmed to its CDR3 DNA, 48 bases read in frame from base 1. CDR1 SGHVS and CDR2 FQNEAQ are derived from the germline V gene. This clonotype was sampled from a man aged 18 to 29 with active or convalescent COVID-19. The specimen was peripheral blood. Rearrangement joined TRBV7-8 to TRBJ1-1, with 7 central nucleotides matching TRBD1. The CDR3 region: CASSSAGQQANTEAFF. Here is the DNA: TGTGCCAGCAGCTCCGCGGGACAGCAAGCGAACACTGAAGCTTTCTTT.